This T cell receptor beta chain was captured by sequencing in a study of cytomegalovirus exposure and HLA in healthy donors. Study as a whole: Findings of an earlier analysis included 117 million unique TCR beta sequences from 200 million or so T cells. A data release that came early held approximately 85 million unique TCRs from HLA-typed donors. Study-wide points: Exclusion as indistinguishable affected some V segments, including TRBV6-2 and TRBV6-3. Data from an earlier analysis indicated that most TCR beta V segments were productive either about 90% or about 30% of the time.

The PCR used 60 Vbeta and 13 Jbeta primers. Clones were read by immunoSEQ multiplex PCR, and TCRdb kept only the in-frame ones, dropping some. The repertoire has around 160,000 clones, around 79% of them found once; the top ten carry over 12%. Germline trimming cut 1 base from V and 6 bases from J; bases unmatched to any gene: 9. Germline CDR1 is LGHNA and CDR2 is YNFKEQ. CDR3 length equals 18 residues. Comments on this clone: Its antigen is unidentified.

The TCR was taken from a man aged 50-60 years in good health and CMV-seropositive. The chain uses TRBV4-2 and TRBJ2-7; 16 nucleotides line up with TRBD2. The specimen sequenced was PBMCs. The CDR3 region is CASSQATGTSGGAFEQYF. In nucleotides, the CDR3 is TGTGCCAGCAGCCAAGCGACCGGGACTAGCGGGGGGGCCTTCGAGCAGTACTTC.